Each of the 2 T cell receptor beta chains below was sequenced from the same sample in a study of T cell repertoires in ileal Crohn's disease. The table came from immunoSEQ multiplex PCR; TCRdb's copy has only in-frame clones and leaves some out. The table lists 25,000 to 30,000 clones, just under 80% of them singletons, with under 20% in the top ten. The source material was ileal tissue. All receptors come from an adult with Crohn's disease.

The chain has TRBV7-9 and TRBJ1-2; 9 bases match TRBD1. After removal of 5 bases from V and 8 bases from J, the junction contained 9 bases not matched to a gene. Germline CDR1 reads SEHNR; CDR2 reads FQNEAQ (reference sequence). This CDR3 contains 14 residues. The CDR3 nucleotides read TGTGCCAGCAGCCCGGGACAGGGTCTGGGAGGCTACACCTTC. This codes for CASSPGQGLGGYTF.

The J gene is TRBJ2-5, the V gene TRBV6-8, with 14 bases fitting TRBD2. CDR1 is MNHGY and CDR2 is SAAAGT in the germline V gene. The CDR3 spans 17 residues. Unmatched junction bases numbered 7, after V lost 6 bases and J lost 1 base. The CDR3 here is CASRGTSGGNFQETQYF. The CDR3 DNA sequence: TGTGCCAGCAGAGGGACTAGCGGGGGCAACTTCCAAGAGACCCAGTACTTC.